These 10 T cell receptor beta chains were sequenced from one sample in a study of PD-L1 blockade in urothelial cancer. The table came from immunoSEQ multiplex PCR; TCRdb's copy has only in-frame clones and leaves some out. The sample lists some 25,000 clones, 65% to 90% seen once, with roughly a third in the top ten. The starting material was PBMCs, obtained around atezolizumab (anti-PD-L1) treatment. These TCRs come from a man aged 55 to 70 with urothelial cancer.

This clone has just one count. The gene calls are TRBV5-4 and TRBJ1-1; D unclear. V lost 0 bases and J lost 4, with 13 bases in between. The CDR3 runs to 15 residues. The V gene's germline CDR1 is SGHNT and CDR2 YYREEE (reference sequence). CDR3 in DNA: TGTGCCAGCAGCTTGGATCCGGGTGCGAGCACTGAAGCTTTCTTT. Amino acids: CASSLDPGASTEAFF.

V and J are TRBV5-1 and TRBJ2-3; 11 nucleotides line up with TRBD1. Germline loops: CDR1 SGHRS, CDR2 YFSETQ. The junction had 1 base not matched to a gene; V was cut back by 0 bases and J by 1 base. The CDR3 consists of 16 residues. The CDR3 here is CASSLAGQGGTDTQYF. DNA for the CDR3: TGCGCCAGCAGCTTGGCGGGACAGGGGGGCACAGATACGCAGTATTTT.

This clone was recorded a few times. V is TRBV30 and J is TRBJ1-4; D gene unclear. The CDR3 runs to 15 residues. In germline, CDR1 is GTSNPN, CDR2 SVGIG (reference sequence). Trimming cost V 7 bases and J 5 bases, with 20 bases left between them. The CDR3 nucleotides read TGTGCCTACGATGGCACGGGTTCGTGGAATGAAAAACTGTTTTTT. Its protein product is CAYDGTGSWNEKLFF.

This sequence joins TRBV4-1 and TRBJ2-3; 7 positions match TRBD2. The CDR3 length is 15 residues. Germline V gene lookup returns CDR1 MGHRA and CDR2 YSYEKL. V trimming: 5 bases; J trimming: 3 bases; junction bases outside the gene matches: 8. This CDR3 reads CASSNAASGTDTQYF. The DNA of the CDR3 is TGCGCCAGCAGCAATGCGGCTAGCGGAACAGATACGCAGTATTTT.

In its sample, this clone was seen once. This rearrangement joins TRBV29-1 to TRBJ1-5, with 10 positions matching TRBD1. CDR1 is SQVTM, CDR2 ANQGSEA, per germline. V was pared by 4 bases and J by 7 bases, with 7 bases of the junction left unmatched. CDR3 length: 14 residues. CDR3 in DNA: TGCAGCGTTGTGTTGCGGGACAGGGGACAGCCCCAGCATTTT. Its translation: CSVVLRDRGQPQHF.

This clone was seen a handful of times. The rearrangement uses TRBV6-1 and TRBJ1-2, with a weak D call TRBD1 (5 bases). V was shortened by 2 bases and J by 5 bases, with 6 bases between the two germline ends. Germline V lookup: CDR1 MNHNS, CDR2 SASEGT. The CDR3 runs to 12 residues. In DNA, the CDR3 is TGTGCCAGCAGTGAATCAGGGTATGGCTACACCTTC. This gives the protein CASSESGYGYTF.

This clone was seen just once. V is TRBV27 and J is TRBJ2-1; 9 bases are shared with TRBD2. The CDR3 length is 15 residues. CDR1 is MNHEY and CDR2 is SMNVEV in the germline V gene (reference sequence). Losses at the gene ends were 0 bases for V and 3 bases for J; bases not matched to a gene: 0. The CDR3 DNA follows: TGTGCCAGCAGTTTATCTAGCGGGAGCTACAATGAGCAGTTCTTC. It yields the protein CASSLSSGSYNEQFF.

V usage is TRBV6-1 and J usage is TRBJ1-2; D perhaps matches TRBD1 (6 bases). V was trimmed by 5 bases and J by 0 bases, leaving 10 bases between them. The CDR3 spans 14 residues. Germline V gene data show CDR1 as MNHNS and CDR2 as SASEGT. This CDR3 reads CASSPGQPNYGYTF. CDR3 sequence (DNA): TGTGCCAGCAGTCCGGGACAACCTAACTATGGCTACACCTTC.

Only one count was recorded for this clone. The V call is TRBV29-1, the J call TRBJ2-3, with D possibly being TRBD1 (5 bases). Germline V gene sequence: CDR1 SQVTM, CDR2 ANQGSEA. This CDR3 region has 13 residues. V lost 1 base to trimming and J lost 5 bases, with 10 bases between them. CDR3 sequence (DNA): TGCAGCGTTGAAGCCTGGGGCGAAGATACGCAGTATTTT. Encoded protein: CSVEAWGEDTQYF.

This rearrangement joins TRBV30 to TRBJ1-3, with 10 bases that match TRBD1. Per the germline V gene, CDR1 is GTSNPN and CDR2 is SVGIG (reference sequence). The ends lost 3 bases at V and 4 bases at J; junction bases unmatched: 15. This CDR3 has 18 residues. The CDR3 DNA follows: TGTGCCTGGAGGGACCGGGACAGGGGAGATCTGAAAGGAAACACCATATATTTT. Its translation: CAWRDRDRGDLKGNTIYF.